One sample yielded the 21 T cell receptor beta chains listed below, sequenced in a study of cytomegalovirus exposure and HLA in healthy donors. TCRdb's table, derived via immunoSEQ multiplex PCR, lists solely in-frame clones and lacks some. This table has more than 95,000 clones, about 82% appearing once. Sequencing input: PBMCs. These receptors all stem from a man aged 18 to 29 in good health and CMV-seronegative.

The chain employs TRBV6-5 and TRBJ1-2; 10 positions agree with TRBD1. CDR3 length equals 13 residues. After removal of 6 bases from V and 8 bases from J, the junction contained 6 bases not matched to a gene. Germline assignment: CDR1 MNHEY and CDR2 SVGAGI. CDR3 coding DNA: TGTGCCAGCAGCCTGACAGGGGGCGAGGGCTACACCTTC. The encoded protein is CASSLTGGEGYTF.

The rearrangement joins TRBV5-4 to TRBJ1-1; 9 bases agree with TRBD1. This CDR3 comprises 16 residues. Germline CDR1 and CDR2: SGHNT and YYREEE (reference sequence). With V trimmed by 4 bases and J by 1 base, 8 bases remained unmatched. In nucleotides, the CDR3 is TGTGCCAGCAGCAGTCCCGGGACAGGGCCGAACACTGAAGCTTTCTTT. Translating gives CASSSPGTGPNTEAFF.

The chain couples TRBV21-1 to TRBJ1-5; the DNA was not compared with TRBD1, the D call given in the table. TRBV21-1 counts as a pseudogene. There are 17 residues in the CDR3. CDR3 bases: TGTGCCAGCAGCAAAGAAGGAGGACAGGGGATGAATCAGCCCCAGCATTTT. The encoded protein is CASSKEGGQGMNQPQHF.

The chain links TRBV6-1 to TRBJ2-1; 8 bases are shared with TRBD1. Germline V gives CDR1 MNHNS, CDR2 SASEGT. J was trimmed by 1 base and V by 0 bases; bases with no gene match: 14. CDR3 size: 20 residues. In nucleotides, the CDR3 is TGTGCCAGCAGTGAAGCCTTGGGGAAATTAGGACAGGGTTCCTACAATGAGCAGTTCTTC. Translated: CASSEALGKLGQGSYNEQFF.

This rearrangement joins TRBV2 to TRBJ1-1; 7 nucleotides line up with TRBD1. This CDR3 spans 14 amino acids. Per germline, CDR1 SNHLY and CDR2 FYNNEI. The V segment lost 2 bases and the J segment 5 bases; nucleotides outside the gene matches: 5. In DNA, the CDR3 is TGTGCCAGCAGTGAAACAGGGGTAGTAACTGAAGCTTTCTTT. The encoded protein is CASSETGVVTEAFF.

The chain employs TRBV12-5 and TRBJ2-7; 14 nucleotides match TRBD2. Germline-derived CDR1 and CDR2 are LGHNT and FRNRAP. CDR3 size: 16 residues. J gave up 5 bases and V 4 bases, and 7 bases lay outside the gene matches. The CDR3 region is CASGYPTSGGGNEQYF. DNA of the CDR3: TGTGCTAGTGGTTATCCGACTAGCGGGGGGGGGAACGAGCAGTACTTC.

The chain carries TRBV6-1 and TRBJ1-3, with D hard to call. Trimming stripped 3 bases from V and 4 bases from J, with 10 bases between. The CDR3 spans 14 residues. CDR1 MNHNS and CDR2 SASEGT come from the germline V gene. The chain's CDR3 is CASSEGGPGNTIYF. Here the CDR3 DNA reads TGTGCCAGCAGTGAGGGAGGGCCAGGAAACACCATATATTTT.

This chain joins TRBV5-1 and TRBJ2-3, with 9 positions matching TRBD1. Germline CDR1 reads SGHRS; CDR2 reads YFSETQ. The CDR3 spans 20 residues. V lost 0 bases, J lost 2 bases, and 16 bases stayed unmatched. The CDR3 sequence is CASSLGALVGHRGPTDTQYF. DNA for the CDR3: TGCGCCAGCAGCTTGGGGGCCCTTGTGGGACACAGGGGGCCCACAGATACGCAGTATTTT.

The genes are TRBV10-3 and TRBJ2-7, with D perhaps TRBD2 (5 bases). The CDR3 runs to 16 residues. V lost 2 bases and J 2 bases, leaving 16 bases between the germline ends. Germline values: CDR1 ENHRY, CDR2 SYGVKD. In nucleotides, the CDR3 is TGTGCCATCAGTGAGCCCGTTCGGAGCGGTACCTACGAGCAGTACTTC. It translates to CAISEPVRSGTYEQYF.

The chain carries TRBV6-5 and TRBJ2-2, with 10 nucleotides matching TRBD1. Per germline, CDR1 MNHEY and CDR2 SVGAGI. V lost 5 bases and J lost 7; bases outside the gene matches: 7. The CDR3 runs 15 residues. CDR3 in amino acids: CASSPTGGGGGELFF. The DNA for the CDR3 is TGTGCCAGCAGTCCGACAGGGGGCGGTGGCGGGGAGCTGTTTTTT.

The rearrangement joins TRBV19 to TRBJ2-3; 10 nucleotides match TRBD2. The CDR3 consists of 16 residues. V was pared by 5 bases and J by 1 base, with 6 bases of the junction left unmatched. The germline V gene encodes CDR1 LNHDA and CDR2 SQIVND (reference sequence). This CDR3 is CASSLSGGSGTDTQYF. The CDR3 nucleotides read TGTGCCAGTAGTCTTAGCGGGGGGTCGGGCACAGATACGCAGTATTTT.

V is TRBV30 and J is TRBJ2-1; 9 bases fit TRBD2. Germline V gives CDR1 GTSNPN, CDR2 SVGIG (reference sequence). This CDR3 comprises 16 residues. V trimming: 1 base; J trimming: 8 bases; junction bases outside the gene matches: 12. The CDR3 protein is CAWSGSDSGSLYEQFF. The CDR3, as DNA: TGTGCCTGGAGTGGGTCGGATAGCGGGAGTCTGTATGAGCAGTTCTTC.

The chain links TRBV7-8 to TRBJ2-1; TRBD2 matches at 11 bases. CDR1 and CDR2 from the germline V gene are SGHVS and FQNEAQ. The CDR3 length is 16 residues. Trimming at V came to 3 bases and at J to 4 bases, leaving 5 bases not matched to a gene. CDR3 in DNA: TGTGCCAGCAGCTTCGCTAGCGGGGGGTCTTACAATGAGCAGTTCTTC. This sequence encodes CASSFASGGSYNEQFF. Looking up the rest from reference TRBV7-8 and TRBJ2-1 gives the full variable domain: GAGVSQSPRYKVAKRGQDVALRCDPISGHVSLFWYQQALGQGPEFLTYFQNEAQLDKSGLPSDRFFAERPEGSVSTLKIQRTQQEDSAVYLCASSFASGGSYNEQFFGPGTRLTVL.

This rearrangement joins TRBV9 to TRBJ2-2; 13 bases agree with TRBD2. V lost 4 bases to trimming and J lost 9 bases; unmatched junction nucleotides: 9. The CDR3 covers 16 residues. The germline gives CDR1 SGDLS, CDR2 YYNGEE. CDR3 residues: CASSSSTSGRVRELFF. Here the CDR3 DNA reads TGTGCCAGCAGCTCCTCAACTAGCGGGAGGGTCAGGGAGCTGTTTTTT.

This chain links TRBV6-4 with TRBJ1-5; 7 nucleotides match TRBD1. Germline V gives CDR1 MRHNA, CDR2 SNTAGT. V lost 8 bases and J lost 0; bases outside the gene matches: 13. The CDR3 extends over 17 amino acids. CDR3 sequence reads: CASPIGTDPYSNQPQHF. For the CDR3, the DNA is TGTGCCAGCCCCATCGGGACAGATCCTTATAGCAATCAGCCCCAGCATTTT.

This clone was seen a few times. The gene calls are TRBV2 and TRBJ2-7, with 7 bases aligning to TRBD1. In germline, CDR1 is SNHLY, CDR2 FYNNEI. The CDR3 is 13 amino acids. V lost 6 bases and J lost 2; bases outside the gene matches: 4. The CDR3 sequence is CASRTGKTYEQYF. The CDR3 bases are TGTGCCAGCAGGACAGGGAAGACCTACGAGCAGTACTTC.

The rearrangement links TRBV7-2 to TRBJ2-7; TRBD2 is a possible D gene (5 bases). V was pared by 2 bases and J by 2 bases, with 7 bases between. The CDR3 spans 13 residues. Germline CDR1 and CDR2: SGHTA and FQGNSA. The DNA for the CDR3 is TGTGCCAGCAGCTTAAGGACTGCCTACGAGCAGTACTTC. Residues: CASSLRTAYEQYF.

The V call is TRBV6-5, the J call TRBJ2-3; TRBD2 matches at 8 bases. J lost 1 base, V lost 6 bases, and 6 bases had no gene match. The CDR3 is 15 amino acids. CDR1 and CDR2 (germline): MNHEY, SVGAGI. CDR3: CASRISGSGTDTQYF. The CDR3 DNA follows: TGTGCCAGCAGAATCAGCGGGAGTGGCACAGATACGCAGTATTTT.

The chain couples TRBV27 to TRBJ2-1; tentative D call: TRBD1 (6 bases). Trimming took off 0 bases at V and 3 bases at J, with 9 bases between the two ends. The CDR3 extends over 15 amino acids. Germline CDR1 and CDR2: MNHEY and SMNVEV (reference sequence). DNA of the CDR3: TGTGCCAGCAGTTTATCAGGGACATTCTACAATGAGCAGTTCTTC. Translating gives CASSLSGTFYNEQFF.

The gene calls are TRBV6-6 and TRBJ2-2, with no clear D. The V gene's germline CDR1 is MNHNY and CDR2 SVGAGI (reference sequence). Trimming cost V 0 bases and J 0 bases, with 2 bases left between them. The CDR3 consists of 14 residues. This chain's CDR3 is CASSYSSNTGELFF. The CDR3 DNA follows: TGTGCCAGCAGTTACTCCTCGAACACCGGGGAGCTGTTTTTT.

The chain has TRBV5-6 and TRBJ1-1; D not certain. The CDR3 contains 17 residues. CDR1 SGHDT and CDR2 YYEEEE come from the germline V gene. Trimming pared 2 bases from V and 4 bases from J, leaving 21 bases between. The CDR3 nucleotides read TGTGCCAGCAGCTTAAGGATTTTTCGGTTCGCGGGCACTGAAGCTTTCTTT. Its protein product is CASSLRIFRFAGTEAFF. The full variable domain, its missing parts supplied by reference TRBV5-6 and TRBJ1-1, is DAGVTQSPTHLIKTRGQQVTLRCSPKSGHDTVSWYQQALGQGPQFIFQYYEEEERQRGNFPDRFSGHQFPNYSSELNVNALLLGDSALYLCASSLRIFRFAGTEAFFGQGTRLTVV.